These 17 T cell receptor beta chains were sequenced from one sample in a study of read filtering for tumor transcriptome and immune sequencing. This library used 300 to 450 ng RNA and molecular barcoded adaptors spanning alpha/delta and beta/gamma chains. TCRdb used MiXCR to reprocess the reads, holding one entry per CDR3 protein. The data show approximately 6,100 distinct CDR3 sequences, around 20% seen once. The sample comprised a population of CD138-negative cells sorted from bone marrow. These receptors all stem from a donor aged 40 or over with multiple myeloma.

The chain links TRBV4-1 to TRBJ2-4; D is ambiguous. The V gene lost 1 base and the J gene lost 5 bases, with 9 bases spanning the gap. The CDR3 sequence is 14 residues long. CDR1 MGHRA and CDR2 YSYEKL come from the germline V gene. The chain's CDR3 is CASSQGNPQNIQYF. CDR3 bases: TGCGCCAGCAGCCAAGGCAACCCACAAAACATTCAGTACTTC.

This clonotype was detected many times. The chain joins TRBV5-1 to TRBJ1-5; 9 bases align to TRBD1. V trimming: 4 bases; J trimming: 6 bases; junction bases outside the gene matches: 5. CDR3 length equals 14 residues. In germline, CDR1 is SGHRS, CDR2 YFSETQ. The CDR3 spells CASSEGQGGQPQHF. Written as DNA, the CDR3 is TGCGCCAGCAGCGAGGGACAGGGCGGTCAGCCCCAGCATTTT.

A remark on this clonotype: A read error is the likely source, as a far larger clone sits one nucleotide away. V and J are TRBV6-1 and TRBJ2-1; 11 bases fit TRBD2. Unmatched junction bases numbered 9, after V lost 4 bases and J lost 10 bases. CDR1 and CDR2 from the germline V gene are MNHNS and SASEGT. This CDR3 has 15 residues. Here the CDR3 DNA reads TGTGCCAGCAGTGTACCGGGACTAGCGGAAATGGAGCAGTTCTTC. This encodes CASSVPGLAEMEQFF.

At least ten counts were recorded for this clonotype. The chain uses TRBV3-1 and TRBJ2-7; TRBD2 is a possible D gene (6 bases). The CDR3 length is 15 residues. The ends were cut back, 0 bases at V and 7 bases at J, with 16 bases in the middle. CDR1 is LGHDT, CDR2 YNNKEL, per germline (reference sequence). CDR3 sequence reads: CASSQDARGTWEQYF. The CDR3 coding sequence is TGTGCCAGCAGCCAAGATGCGCGGGGTACTTGGGAGCAGTACTTC.

This clonotype qualifies as medium-sized. The chain combines TRBV2 with TRBJ2-1; 10 nucleotides agree with TRBD2. V shed 10 bases, J shed 0 bases, and the junction held 18 bases outside the gene matches. From germline, CDR1 is SNHLY and CDR2 FYNNEI. This CDR3 region has 19 residues. The CDR3 sequence is CAILKSSLAGVSSYNEQFF. In nucleotides, the CDR3 is TGTGCCATCCTCAAAAGTAGTCTAGCGGGGGTTAGCTCCTACAATGAGCAGTTCTTC. The whole variable domain, remainder taken from reference TRBV2 and TRBJ2-1, is EPEVTQTPSHQVTQMGQEVILRCVPISNHLYFYWYRQILGQKVEFLVSFYNNEISEKSEIFDDQFSVERPDGSNFTLKIRSTKLEDSAMYFCAILKSSLAGVSSYNEQFFGPGTRLTVL.

This clonotype was detected ten times or more. Being one base from a much bigger clone, this may be a read error. The gene calls are TRBV27 and TRBJ2-1; possible D gene TRBD2, 6 bases. The germline gives CDR1 MNHEY, CDR2 SMNVEV (reference sequence). The CDR3 is 17 amino acids. V lost 5 bases and J lost 1, with 18 bases in between. CDR3 sequence (DNA): TGTGCCAGCAGTGAAAGTCGTGCGGGATTGTCCTACAATGAGCAGTTCTTC. It yields the protein CASSESRAGLSYNEQFF.

At least ten counts were recorded for this clonotype. The rearrangement uses TRBV20-1 and TRBJ2-2, with a weak D call TRBD2 (6 bases). This CDR3 spans 14 amino acids. V lost 5 bases to trimming and J lost 0 bases, with 10 bases between them. CDR1 and CDR2 from the germline V gene are DFQATT and SNEGSKA (reference sequence). CDR3 in amino acids: CSASGVTNTGELFF. The CDR3 nucleotides read TGCAGTGCTTCGGGAGTGACGAACACCGGGGAGCTGTTTTTT.

Concerning this clonotype: Given a far larger clone just one base away, this is likely a sequencing read error. J is TRBJ2-1 and V is TRBV5-6; D is perhaps TRBD1 (5 bases). The CDR3 has 14 amino acids. Germline V lookup: CDR1 SGHDT, CDR2 YYEEEE. As DNA, the CDR3 is TGTGCCAGCAGCTTGGATGGGGCCTACATTGAGCAGTTCTTC. Amino acids: CASSLDGAYIEQFF. The full variable domain, in which reference TRBV5-6 and TRBJ2-1 provide the parts outside the CDR3, is DAGVTQSPTHLIKTRGQQVTLRCSPKSGHDTVSWYQQALGQGPQFIFQYYEEEERQRGNFPDRFSGHQFPNYSSELNVNALLLGDSALYLCASSLDGAYIEQFFGPGTRLTVL.

This clonotype was seen repeatedly, ten times or more. The V gene is TRBV12-3 or TRBV12-4, the J gene TRBJ2-7; no clear D gene. The length of the CDR3 is 13 residues. Trimming cost V 3 bases and J 3 bases, with 9 bases left between them. CDR3 bases: TGTGCCAGCAGTTTCGGTACCTTCTACGAGCAGTACTTC. Protein product: CASSFGTFYEQYF.

The chain uses TRBV7-8 and TRBJ2-2; a weak D match, TRBD2 (5 bases). Germline CDR1 SGHVS, CDR2 FQNEAQ. The V gene lost 3 bases and the J gene lost 4 bases, with 9 bases spanning the gap. The CDR3 extends over 14 amino acids. Here the CDR3 reads CASSFSEATGELFF. The CDR3 DNA follows: TGTGCCAGCAGCTTTTCGGAGGCCACCGGGGAGCTGTTTTTT.

This clonotype is classed as medium-sized. The V call is TRBV29-1, the J call TRBJ2-1, with D tentatively TRBD1 or TRBD2 (5 bases each). The CDR3 has 13 residues. Trimming took off 4 bases at V and 4 bases at J, with 11 bases between the two ends. Looked up from germline, CDR1 is SQVTM and CDR2 is ANQGSEA. This CDR3 reads CSVVGDDYNEQFF. The CDR3 nucleotides are TGCAGCGTTGTGGGGGACGATTACAATGAGCAGTTCTTC.

Regarding this clonotype: It is likely a read error: a sequence one base away is far more abundant. The J gene is TRBJ2-2, the V gene TRBV4-1; D call uncertain. The CDR3 contains 18 residues. Germline lookup yields CDR1 MGHRA and CDR2 YSYEKL. Trimming left V 1 base short and J 3 bases short, with 18 bases between. Here the CDR3 reads CASSQGTLETHYTGELFF. CDR3 sequence (DNA): TGCGCCAGCAGCCAAGGAACCCTCGAGACTCATTACACCGGGGAGCTGTTTTTT.

This clonotype was seen many times. The DNA for the CDR3 is TGTGCCAGTAGTATAACAGGGGGCTACAATGAGCAGTTCTTC. Protein product: CASSITGGYNEQFF. The gene calls are TRBV19 and TRBJ2-1; 8 bases map to TRBD1. Per the germline V gene, CDR1 is LNHDA and CDR2 is SQIVND (reference sequence). The CDR3 has 14 amino acids. Trimming took 2 bases from V and 3 from J; bases not matched to a gene: 0.

Details on this clonotype: The likely explanation is a read error, given a far larger clone one base away. V gene TRBV6-1 combines with J gene TRBJ2-1; 11 bases are a match to TRBD2. Germline CDR1 and CDR2: MNHNS and SASEGT. J lost 10 bases, V lost 4 bases, and 9 bases had no gene match. The CDR3 extends over 15 amino acids. The CDR3 loop reads CASSVPGLAVMEQFF. In DNA form, the CDR3 reads TGTGCCAGCAGTGTACCGGGACTAGCGGTAATGGAGCAGTTCTTC.

This clonotype was seen repeatedly, ten times or more. This sequence joins TRBV29-1 and TRBJ2-5; D is perhaps TRBD1 (5 bases). This CDR3 is 15 amino acids long. Germline V gives CDR1 SQVTM, CDR2 ANQGSEA. V was shortened by 3 bases and J by 6 bases, with 20 bases between the two germline ends. The CDR3 bases are TGCAGCGTTGACCTTCGGACACCTGTGTGGAAGACCCAGTACTTC. Protein: CSVDLRTPVWKTQYF.

The table lists this clonotype with many counts. The V gene is TRBV7-9, the J gene TRBJ1-1, with D uncertain. Germline CDR1 and CDR2: SEHNR and FQNEAQ (reference sequence). The CDR3 has 11 residues. V dropped 5 bases and J dropped 7 bases, with 8 bases sitting between them. The DNA of the CDR3 is TGTGCCAGCAGCGCCTCGGGTGAAGCTTTCTTT. Encoded protein: CASSASGEAFF.

With regard to this clonotype: Without the conserved terminal phenylalanine or tryptophan, this CDR3 likely stems from a read error. The J gene is TRBJ2-1, the V gene TRBV6-1, with TRBD2 identical over 10 bases. Germline values: CDR1 MNHNS, CDR2 SASEGT. The CDR3 loop spans 15 amino acids. In DNA, the CDR3 is TGTGCCAGCAGTCAAACTAGCGGGGCTTACAATGAACAGTTCCTC. It specifies CASSQTSGAYNEQFL.